These 17 T cell receptor beta chains were sequenced from one sample in a study of OX40 agonist ivuxolimab in advanced cancers. This table comes from immunoSEQ multiplex PCR, and its TCRdb copy is limited to in-frame clones, with some not included. The sample lists about 50,000 clones; 82% were seen once. The sequencing here drew on CD4+ or CD8+ T cells sorted from blood, taken in a trial of the OX40 agonist ivuxolimab. The source is an adult with an advanced solid tumor such as melanoma, head and neck, liver or kidney cancer.

V usage is TRBV6-5 and J usage is TRBJ1-1, with D possibly TRBD1 on 6 matching bases. This CDR3 spans 14 amino acids. V was trimmed by 6 bases and J by 2 bases, leaving 13 bases between them. CDR1 and CDR2 (germline): MNHEY, SVGAGI. CDR3 protein: CASRRTVVNTEAFF. In DNA form, the CDR3 reads TGTGCCAGCAGGCGGACAGTGGTAAACACTGAAGCTTTCTTT.

The V and J genes are TRBV21-1 and TRBJ2-7; the D call of TRBD1 is as the table states it, not checked on the DNA. TRBV21-1 is a listed pseudogene. This CDR3 has 14 amino acids. CDR3 region: CASYRTGGNYEQYF. The CDR3 bases are TGTGCCAGCTATAGGACAGGGGGGAACTACGAGCAGTACTTC.

The chain employs TRBV6-1 and TRBJ2-1, with D unresolved. V lost 10 bases to trimming and J lost 4 bases, with 17 bases between them. The CDR3 loop spans 14 amino acids. CDR1 is MNHNS, CDR2 SASEGT, per germline. The CDR3 loop is CATGRPGSYNEQFF. In DNA form, the CDR3 reads TGTGCCACCGGACGTCCCGGCTCATACAATGAGCAGTTCTTC.

The V call is TRBV25-1, the J call TRBJ1-5, with 8 bases matching TRBD1. Germline CDR1 MGHDK, CDR2 SYGVNS. The CDR3 loop spans 15 amino acids. V shed 2 bases and J 8 bases; nucleotides not matched to a gene: 8. The CDR3 bases are TGTGCCAGCAGTGAAGGCGGACAGGGCGTGAAGCCCCAGCATTTT. This translates into CASSEGGQGVKPQHF.

This clone showed up just a few times. The rearrangement joins TRBV7-3 to TRBJ1-3; 7 bases are shared with TRBD1. The CDR3 sequence is 14 residues long. V was clipped by 3 bases and J by 1 base; unmatched bases: 0. Germline CDR1 and CDR2: SGHTA and FQGTGA. The CDR3 loop reads CASSLTGSGNTIYF. DNA of the CDR3: TGTGCCAGCAGCTTGACAGGGTCTGGAAACACCATATATTTT. The complete variable domain, with remaining parts taken from reference TRBV7-3 and TRBJ1-3, reads GAGVSQTPSNKVTEKGKYVELRCDPISGHTALYWYRQSLGQGPEFLIYFQGTGAADDSGLPNDRFFAVRPEGSVSTLKIQRTERGDSAVYLCASSLTGSGNTIYFGEGSWLTVV.

The CDR3 DNA follows: TGTGCCAGCTCACCTCGACAGGGGGCGCGGACATCTGGCTACACCTTC. Residues: CASSPRQGARTSGYTF. The chain carries TRBV18 and TRBJ1-2; 10 bases agree with TRBD1. Germline values: CDR1 KGHSH, CDR2 LQKENI. V lost 3 bases, J lost 7 bases, and 11 bases stayed unmatched. CDR3 size: 16 residues.

In nucleotides, the CDR3 is TGTGCCAGCAGCCGGACAGCTGGCACAGATACGCAGTATTTT. This sequence encodes CASSRTAGTDTQYF. V and J are TRBV11-3 and TRBJ2-3, with TRBD1 as a possible D gene (6 bases). The CDR3 loop spans 14 amino acids. V was clipped by 5 bases and J by 1 base, with 10 bases between them. Germline assignment: CDR1 SGHNT and CDR2 YENEEA.

This chain uses TRBV30 with TRBJ1-3; TRBD1 might be the D (6 bases). The V end was cut by 1 base, the J end by 3 bases, with 13 bases between. CDR3 length: 15 amino acids. Germline V CDR1 and CDR2: GTSNPN, SVGIG (reference sequence). The CDR3 DNA reads TGTGCCTGGAGTGAGGACAGCCGTGATGGAAACACCATATATTTT. Protein: CAWSEDSRDGNTIYF.

The genes are TRBV9 and TRBJ1-4; weak D call: TRBD1 (5 bases). In germline, CDR1 is SGDLS, CDR2 YYNGEE. The ends were cut back, 0 bases at V and 8 bases at J, with 14 bases in the middle. This CDR3 has 15 residues. The CDR3 sequence is CASSVGGRTSEKLFF. Written as DNA, the CDR3 is TGTGCCAGCAGCGTAGGGGGCCGGACGTCGGAAAAACTGTTTTTT.

A note on this clone: The same CDR3 is also encoded by other DNA sequences in this sample. The rearrangement joins TRBV5-4 to TRBJ1-4, with D unresolved. The CDR3 is made up of 13 amino acids. Trimming left V 0 bases short and J 5 bases short, with 5 bases between. Germline assignment: CDR1 SGHNT and CDR2 YYREEE (reference sequence). In DNA, the CDR3 is TGTGCCAGCAGCTTGGCAGGAAATGAAAAACTGTTTTTT. It yields the protein CASSLAGNEKLFF.

The CDR3 region is CASSRTSGGAGFTDTQYF. CDR3 sequence (DNA): TGTGCCAGCTCACGGACTAGCGGGGGGGCCGGTTTCACAGATACGCAGTATTTT. This sequence joins TRBV18 and TRBJ2-3, with 15 bases lining up with TRBD2. CDR3 size: 18 residues. Germline CDR1 and CDR2: KGHSH and LQKENI. The J segment lost 2 bases and the V segment lost 4 bases, leaving 7 bases of the junction unmatched.

This sequence joins TRBV19 and TRBJ2-7; the match to TRBD2 covers 7 bases. This CDR3 is built from 15 residues. In germline, CDR1 is LNHDA, CDR2 SQIVND (reference sequence). With 6 bases clipped from V and 7 bases from J, the junction kept 15 bases outside the gene matches. The CDR3, as DNA: TGTGCCAGTAGGCCCGGACTAGGATCCCCGGGGGAGCAGTACTTC. Protein sequence: CASRPGLGSPGEQYF.

The V gene is TRBV5-1, the J gene TRBJ1-4, with 8 bases lining up with TRBD1. CDR3 length equals 15 residues. Trimming took 3 bases from V and 3 from J; bases not matched to a gene: 4. Germline V lookup: CDR1 SGHRS, CDR2 YFSETQ. As DNA, the CDR3 is TGCGCCAGCAGCTCCAGGGGGCGAGCTAATGAAAAACTGTTTTTT. Translating gives CASSSRGRANEKLFF. Complete variable domain (other parts from reference TRBV5-1 and TRBJ1-4): KAGVTQTPRYLIKTRGQQVTLSCSPISGHRSVSWYQQTPGQGLQFLFEYFSETQRNKGNFPGRFSGRQFSNSRSEMNVSTLELGDSALYLCASSSRGRANEKLFFGSGTQLSVL.

V gene TRBV5-1 combines with J gene TRBJ2-1; 9 bases agree with TRBD2. CDR1 is SGHRS, CDR2 YFSETQ, per germline. The CDR3 is 14 amino acids. The V and J ends lost 4 bases and 8 bases, in that order; junction bases with no gene match: 7. The CDR3 DNA is TGCGCCAGCAGCGCCGGGACTAGCAGCGATGAGCAGTTCTTC. This translates into CASSAGTSSDEQFF.

In the case of this clone: One end of the junction varies from germline; a read error may be responsible. The chain employs TRBV2 and TRBJ2-3; 7 bases agree with TRBD1. This CDR3 contains 13 residues. Germline V gene data show CDR1 as SNHLY and CDR2 as FYNNEI. CDR3 coding DNA: TGTGCCAGCAGGGACAGGAGCAGAGATACGCAGTATTTT. Its translation is CASRDRSRDTQYF.

With respect to this clone: Germline and junction disagree at one end, which may indicate a read error. V usage is TRBV6-5 and J usage is TRBJ2-5; 7 nucleotides agree with TRBD2. The CDR3 has 11 residues. Germline CDR1 MNHEY, CDR2 SVGAGI. The CDR3 loop reads CASTYGSGVYF. The CDR3 nucleotides are TGTGCCAGCACTTACGGGAGCGGGGTGTACTTC.

The rearrangement joins TRBV19 to TRBJ2-1, with 9 nucleotides matching TRBD2. CDR3 length: 16 amino acids. The J segment lost 7 bases and the V segment lost 3 bases, leaving 10 bases of the junction unmatched. CDR1 is LNHDA, CDR2 SQIVND, per germline (reference sequence). The CDR3 reads CASSIGGGALRNEQFF. CDR3 bases: TGTGCCAGTAGTATCGGCGGGGGGGCCCTTAGGAATGAGCAGTTCTTC.